This TCR beta chain was captured by sequencing in a study of blood T cell repertoires in COVID-19. Sequenced by immunoSEQ multiplex PCR; TCRdb stores in-frame clones only, minus some. The repertoire holds 100,000 to 120,000 clones, with around 89% as singletons. This clone was picked up one time. Trimming removed 1 base from V and 0 bases from J, with 9 bases in between. Looked up from germline, CDR1 is SGHAT and CDR2 is FQNNGV. This CDR3 spans 16 amino acids. This rearrangement joins TRBV11-2 to TRBJ1-4, with D maybe TRBD1 (6 bases). The sequenced sample consisted of peripheral blood. The clonotype was recovered from a woman aged 45-60 years with acute or convalescent COVID-19. CDR3 sequence: CASSLVWTATNEKLFF. In nucleotides, the CDR3 is TGTGCCAGCAGCTTAGTCTGGACAGCAACTAATGAAAAACTGTTTTTT.